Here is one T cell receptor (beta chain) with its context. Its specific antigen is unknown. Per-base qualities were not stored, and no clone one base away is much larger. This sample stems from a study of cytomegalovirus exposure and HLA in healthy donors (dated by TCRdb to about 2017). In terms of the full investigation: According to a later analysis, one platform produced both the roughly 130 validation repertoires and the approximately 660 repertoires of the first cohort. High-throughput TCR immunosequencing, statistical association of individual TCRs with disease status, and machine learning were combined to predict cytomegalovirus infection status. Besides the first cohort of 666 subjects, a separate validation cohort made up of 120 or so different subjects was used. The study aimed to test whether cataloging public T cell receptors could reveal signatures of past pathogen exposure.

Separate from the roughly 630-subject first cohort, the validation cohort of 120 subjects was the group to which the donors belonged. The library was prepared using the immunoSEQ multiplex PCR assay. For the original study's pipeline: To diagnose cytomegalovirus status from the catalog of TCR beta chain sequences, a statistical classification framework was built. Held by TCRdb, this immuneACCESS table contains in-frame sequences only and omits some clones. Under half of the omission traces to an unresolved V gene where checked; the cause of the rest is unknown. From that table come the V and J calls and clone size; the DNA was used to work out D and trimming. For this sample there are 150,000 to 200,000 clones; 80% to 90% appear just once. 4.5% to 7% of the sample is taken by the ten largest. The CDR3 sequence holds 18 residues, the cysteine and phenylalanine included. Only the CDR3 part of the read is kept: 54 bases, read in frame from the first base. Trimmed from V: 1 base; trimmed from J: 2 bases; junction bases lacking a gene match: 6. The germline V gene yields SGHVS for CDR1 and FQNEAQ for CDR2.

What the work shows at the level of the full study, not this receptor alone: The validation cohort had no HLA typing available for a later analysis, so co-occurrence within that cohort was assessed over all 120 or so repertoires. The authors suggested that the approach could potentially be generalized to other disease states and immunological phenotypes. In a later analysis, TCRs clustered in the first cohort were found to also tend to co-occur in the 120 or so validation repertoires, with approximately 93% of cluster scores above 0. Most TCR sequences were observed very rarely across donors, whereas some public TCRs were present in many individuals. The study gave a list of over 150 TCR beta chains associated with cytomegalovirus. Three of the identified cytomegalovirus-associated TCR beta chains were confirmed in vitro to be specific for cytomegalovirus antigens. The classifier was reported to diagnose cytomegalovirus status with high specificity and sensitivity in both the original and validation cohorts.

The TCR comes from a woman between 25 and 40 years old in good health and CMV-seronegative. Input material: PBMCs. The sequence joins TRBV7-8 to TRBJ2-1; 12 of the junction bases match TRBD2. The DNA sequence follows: TGTGCCAGCAGCTTAGAATTGGCTAGCGGGAGGGCCTACAATGAGCAGTTCTTC. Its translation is CASSLELASGRAYNEQFF.